The clone carrying this T cell receptor beta chain was detected only a few times. Antigen: not known. The length of the CDR3 is 15 residues. The V gene end was trimmed by 7 bases and the J gene end by 1 base; junction bases not matched to a gene: 9. Germline V gives CDR1 SGHDN, CDR2 FVKESK. The sample belongs to a study of T cell clones after liver transplantation. Study as a whole: At least one year of complete immunosuppression withdrawal without enzymes over twice normal defined tolerance.

Assay: immunoSEQ multiplex PCR; the TCRdb copy retains only in-frame clones and omits some. This sample has tens of thousands of clones; nearly 80% occur once, and the top ten carry about a third. Study-level points and caveats: The donor-reactive repertoire was only partly measurable in two subjects, lacking donor cells.

Sequenced here: CD8+ T cells from blood, sampled 52 to 60 months after liver transplant. The chain recombines TRBV14 with TRBJ1-1, with TRBD1 identical over 7 bases. The TCR was taken from a human patient who received a liver transplant. Some T cells may be the graft donor's. The CDR3 protein is CASNPTGSPNTEAFF. The CDR3 DNA is TGTGCCAGCAACCCGACAGGGTCCCCGAACACTGAAGCTTTCTTT.